This is a list of T cell receptor beta chains from one sample in a study of shared clonotypes between healthy human individuals. TCRdb keeps only in-frame clones here, not all; method: immunoSEQ multiplex PCR. The sample has a few million clones; around 93% are singletons. Sequencing input: naive CD8+ T cells from PBMCs. The receptors were gathered from a man aged 18 to 29 in good health. Some clones in this sample may be carry-over from other donors' samples. The CDR3 runs from the conserved cysteine through the conserved F or W. The D gene is left open where the match is weak. The listing skips clone size in some rows; elsewhere it reads once, few, many or a size class.

TRBJ2-7,-,TRBV4-1,TRBD2,TGCGCCAGCAGCCTGACTAGCGGGAACAACGAGCAGTACTTC,CASSLTSGNNEQYF
TRBJ2-1,-,TRBV27,-,TGTGCCAGCAGTTTAGTTCGTGGGGGACCTATATACAATGAGCAGTTCTTC,CASSLVRGGPIYNEQFF
TRBJ2-5,-,TRBV12-5,-,TGTGCTAGTGGGGATGAAGAGACCCAGTACTTC,CASGDEETQYF
TRBJ2-2,few,TRBV30,-,TGTGCCTGGAGTTTCGCCGGGGAGCTGTTTTTT,CAWSFAGELFF
TRBJ2-7,-,TRBV5-4,TRBD2,TGTGCCAGCAGCTTGTGGACTAGCGGGAACAACGAGCAGTACTTC,CASSLWTSGNNEQYF
TRBJ1-2,-,TRBV27,-,TGTGCCAGCAGTTTCAGGGAGGGAGGTCCTGGCTACACCTTC,CASSFREGGPGYTF
TRBJ2-7,-,TRBV19,-,TGTGCCAGTAGGGCAAAGTTTGGCGAGCAGTACTTC,CASRAKFGEQYF
TRBJ1-1,few,TRBV5-6,-,TGTGCCAGCAGCTTGGGACGGACTGAAGCTTTCTTT,CASSLGRTEAFF
TRBJ1-1,-,TRBV5-6,-,TGTGCCAGCAGCTTCTCTCATGAAGCTTTCTTT,CASSFSHEAFF
TRBJ2-6,-,TRBV30,-,TGTGCCTGGAGTCCAGGCGACTCTGGGGCCAACGTCCTGACTTTC,CAWSPGDSGANVLTF
TRBJ1-5,-,TRBV2,-,TGTGCCAGCAGTGACTGGCCGGGGGAGCCCCAGCATTTT,CASSDWPGEPQHF
TRBJ2-7,-,TRBV11-2,-,TGTGCCAGCAGCGGGCGGCGGGAATCCTACGAGCAGTACTTC,CASSGRRESYEQYF
TRBJ2-1,-,TRBV14,-,TGTGCCAGCAGCCAAACAGCGCGGGACTACAATGAGCAGTTCTTC,CASSQTARDYNEQFF
TRBJ1-1,-,TRBV19,-,TGTGCCAGTAGTACGACCCACACTGAAGCTTTCTTT,CASSTTHTEAFF
TRBJ2-7,-,TRBV5-5,-,TGTGCCAGCAGCTTGTACAGGGTCCGGGCCTACGAGCAGTACTTC,CASSLYRVRAYEQYF
TRBJ2-7,-,TRBV5-1,-,TGCGCCAGCAGCCGATTGGACTACTCCTACGAGCAGTACTTC,CASSRLDYSYEQYF
TRBJ2-3,-,TRBV7-9,-,TGTGCCAGCAGCCGGGCAGATACGCAGTATTTT,CASSRADTQYF
TRBJ2-7,-,TRBV14,-,TGTGCCAGCAGCCACAGGGGTCGTTACGAGCAGTACTTC,CASSHRGRYEQYF
TRBJ2-7,-,TRBV2,-,TGTGCCAGCGTCAAGGGCCACGAGCAGTACTTC,CASVKGHEQYF
TRBJ2-1,-,TRBV7-9,TRBD2,TGTGCCAGCAGCTTTGGCGGGAGGGGCGATGAGCAGTTCTTC,CASSFGGRGDEQFF
TRBJ2-7,-,TRBV6-5,-,TGTGCCAGCAGTTCTACGGTTCGGACTACTCTCTACGAGCAGTACTTC,CASSSTVRTTLYEQYF
TRBJ1-2,-,TRBV6-5,TRBD1,TGTGCCAGCAGAGATCAGGGGGCCCGGTATGGCTACACCTTC,CASRDQGARYGYTF
TRBJ1-1,-,TRBV27,-,TGTGCCAGCAGCTGGGGGGGAATGAACACTGAAGCTTTCTTT,CASSWGGMNTEAFF
TRBJ2-3,once,TRBV29-1,TRBD2,TGCAGCGTTGGGAGGACTAGCGGGAACACAGATACGCAGTATTTT,CSVGRTSGNTDTQYF
TRBJ1-1,-,TRBV9,TRBD1,TGTGCCAGCAGCGCCGCAAGGACAGGCATGAACACTGAAGCTTTCTTT,CASSAARTGMNTEAFF
TRBJ2-5,-,TRBV7-9,TRBD2,TGTGCCAGCAGCCCTCTACTAGCGGGAGTCCGGGAGACCCAGTACTTC,CASSPLLAGVRETQYF
TRBJ2-1,-,TRBV9,-,TGTGCCAGCAGCGTGGCAGGGAGGAATGAGCAGTTCTTC,CASSVAGRNEQFF
TRBJ2-1,-,TRBV2,TRBD1,TGTGCCAGCTCTACCCCCGGGACAGGAGGGAATGAGCAGTTCTTC,CASSTPGTGGNEQFF
TRBJ1-1,-,TRBV2,-,TGTGCCAGCATTCACCCTTCGGGGGGGAGGAACACTGAAGCTTTCTTT,CASIHPSGGRNTEAFF
TRBJ2-7,-,TRBV7-8,-,TGTGCCAGCAGCTTAGTGGGAGGTGGCGGGTACGAGCAGTACTTC,CASSLVGGGGYEQYF
TRBJ1-1,-,TRBV5-5,-,TGTGCCAGCAGCTTGGTTCCCAAGGCCGAAGCTTTCTTT,CASSLVPKAEAFF
TRBJ2-7,-,TRBV5-6,TRBD1,TGTGCCAGCAGCTCCCCCCCTTCGCGACAGGGGACCTACGAGCAGTACTTC,CASSSPPSRQGTYEQYF
TRBJ1-2,few,TRBV9,-,TGTGCCAGCAGCGCCGGGACGAAGTATGGCTACACCTTC,CASSAGTKYGYTF
TRBJ1-1,-,TRBV28,-,TGTGCCAGCAGTGATCGGACAATGAACACTGAAGCTTTCTTT,CASSDRTMNTEAFF
TRBJ1-2,-,TRBV7-8,-,TGTGCCAGCAGCTTGGCTGGACCAGGCTATGGCTACACCTTC,CASSLAGPGYGYTF
TRBJ1-2,-,TRBV29-1,-,TGCAGCGGGGTCGGCGGAGGAGCTAACTATGGCTACACCTTC,CSGVGGGANYGYTF
TRBJ2-1,-,TRBV11-3,-,TGTGCCAGCAGCTTAGCAAGGAGGGCCTCTGATGAGCAGTTCTTC,CASSLARRASDEQFF
TRBJ2-5,-,TRBV29-1,TRBD1,TGCATCCCCGGGGGGACAGGGGGTGGGGAGACCCAGTACTTC,CIPGGTGGGETQYF